These T cell receptor beta chains were read from a single sample in a study of regulatory T cells in long-lasting Graves disease. From the multiplex PCR reads, TCRdb called clonotypes with MiXCR, one entry per CDR3 protein. The sample lists about 460,000 distinct CDR3 sequences, 13% to 15% occurring once. The data also belong to a second study, concerning T cells in Graves' hyperthyroidism and ophthalmopathy.

Sequencing used peripheral blood mononuclear cells (PBMCs), obtained at new diagnosis, from a patient treated with antithyroid drugs. The origin of the receptors is a woman between 45 and 60 years old with Graves disease. Both conserved end residues are part of each CDR3. The order of the fields is clone size, CDR3 length, V gene, D gene, J gene, CDR3 protein, CDR3 DNA. D genes are given only for firm matches. The size entry is marked missing in some rows and otherwise reads once, few, many or a size class.

many	13	TRBV5-1	-	TRBJ2-7	CASNRDNSYEQYF	TGCGCCAGCAACCGGGACAACTCCTACGAGCAGTACTTC
many	14	TRBV29-1	-	TRBJ2-5	CSVETIRLSETQYF	TGCAGCGTTGAGACTATACGGCTGTCAGAGACCCAGTACTTC
few	15	TRBV30	-	TRBJ2-2	CAWSVGFRGTGELFF	TGTGCCTGGAGTGTTGGTTTCCGGGGCACCGGGGAGCTGTTTTTT
many	16	TRBV28	-	TRBJ1-4	CASSLPRTVGNEKLFF	TGTGCCAGCAGTTTACCTCGGACGGTGGGGAATGAAAAACTGTTTTTT
few	15	TRBV28	TRBD1	TRBJ1-2	CASSSGGTANYGYTF	TGTGCCAGCAGTTCCGGGGGGACAGCTAACTATGGCTACACCTTC
many	13	TRBV28	-	TRBJ1-2	CASSLGLYYGYTF	TGTGCCAGCAGTTTAGGCCTGTATTATGGCTACACCTTC
many	16	TRBV7-6	-	TRBJ2-1	CASSLAGFPDLNEQFF	TGTGCCAGCAGCTTAGCAGGGTTCCCAGACCTCAATGAGCAGTTCTTC
-	14	TRBV13	-	TRBJ2-7	CASSLNLRAYEQYF	TGTGCCAGCAGCTTAAATTTACGAGCCTACGAGCAGTACTTC
many	17	TRBV5-6	-	TRBJ1-5	CASSSGTDSEGNQPQHF	TGTGCCAGCAGCTCAGGGACCGATTCAGAGGGCAATCAGCCCCAGCATTTT
many	15	TRBV5-4	-	TRBJ2-2	CASSLGDSDTGELFF	TGTGCCAGCAGCTTGGGCGACTCGGACACCGGGGAGCTGTTTTTT
many	14	TRBV18	TRBD1	TRBJ2-7	CASSPQGARYEQYF	TGTGCCAGCTCACCGCAGGGGGCGCGGTACGAGCAGTACTTC
many	15	TRBV7-3	TRBD2	TRBJ2-1	CASSWGLAGFNEQFF	TGTGCCAGCAGCTGGGGACTAGCGGGGTTCAATGAGCAGTTCTTC
few	10	TRBV7-9	TRBD1	TRBJ2-1	CASGQDHQFF	TGTGCCAGCGGACAGGACCACCAGTTCTTC
many	14	TRBV28	-	TRBJ2-7	CASSPPGYSYEQYF	TGTGCCAGCAGTCCGCCTGGTTACTCCTACGAGCAGTACTTC
many	11	TRBV2	-	TRBJ1-5	CASSEGFPKHF	TGTGCCAGCAGTGAAGGTTTCCCAAAGCATTTT
many	14	TRBV29-1	-	TRBJ2-7	CSVEDYGVTYEQYF	TGCAGCGTTGAAGATTACGGGGTCACCTACGAGCAGTACTTC
-	12	TRBV20-1	-	TRBJ2-7	CSAPGVWYEQYF	TGCAGTGCTCCGGGAGTGTGGTACGAGCAGTACTTC
many	16	TRBV29-1	-	TRBJ2-1	CSVEEETTQAYNEQFF	TGCAGCGTTGAAGAGGAAACTACTCAAGCGTACAATGAGCAGTTCTTC
-	17	TRBV10-3	-	TRBJ2-2	CAIRKDVNTANTGELFF	TGTGCCATCAGAAAAGATGTAAACACAGCGAACACCGGGGAGCTGTTTTTT
many	14	TRBV28	-	TRBJ1-1	CASSSRTGNTEAFF	TGTGCCAGCAGTAGCCGGACGGGCAACACTGAAGCTTTCTTT
-	14	TRBV20-1	-	TRBJ2-2	CSARGGAHAGELFF	TGCAGTGCCAGGGGGGGGGCCCACGCCGGGGAGCTGTTTTTT
-	16	TRBV5-6	TRBD1	TRBJ1-3	CASSFPTGGFGNTIYF	TGTGCCAGCAGTTTTCCTACAGGGGGCTTTGGAAACACCATATATTTT
many	15	TRBV6-2/TRBV6-3	TRBD1	TRBJ2-7	CASSYAGTGGSEQYF	TGTGCCAGCAGTTACGCCGGGACAGGGGGCTCCGAGCAGTACTTC
many	17	TRBV30	TRBD1	TRBJ2-2	CAPESHGTGCVTGELFF	TGTGCTCCCGAATCCCACGGGACAGGTTGTGTCACCGGGGAGCTGTTTTTT
few	13	TRBV6-2/TRBV6-3	-	TRBJ1-2	CASSYTQGDGYTF	TGTGCCAGCAGTTACACACAGGGTGATGGCTACACCTTC
few	14	TRBV20-1	TRBD2	TRBJ2-5	CSVRLAENQETQYF	TGCAGTGTCCGACTAGCGGAAAACCAAGAGACCCAGTACTTC
few	15	TRBV30	TRBD2	TRBJ2-3	CAWSEGTSGLDTQYF	TGTGCCTGGAGTGAGGGGACTAGCGGGTTAGATACGCAGTATTTT
-	15	TRBV5-1	-	TRBJ2-2	CASSLDRALGGELFF	TGCGCCAGCAGCTTGGACAGGGCTCTCGGCGGGGAGCTGTTTTTT
many	12	TRBV7-2	-	TRBJ2-4	CASSRQENIQYF	TGTGCCAGCAGCCGACAGGAAAACATTCAGTACTTC
-	18	TRBV19	-	TRBJ2-2	CASSIPGRAILRTGELFF	TGTGCCAGTAGTATCCCAGGCAGGGCGATTTTGCGAACCGGGGAGCTGTTTTTT
-	16	TRBV6-5	-	TRBJ2-2	CASSYSGGSITGELFF	TGTGCCAGCAGTTACTCGGGGGGTTCAATCACCGGGGAGCTGTTTTTT
many	16	TRBV27	TRBD1	TRBJ1-1	CASSYGTGGMNTEAFF	TGTGCCAGCAGTTATGGGACAGGGGGGATGAACACTGAAGCTTTCTTT
-	13	TRBV7-6	-	TRBJ2-5	CASSFVQGETQYF	TGTGCCAGCAGCTTTGTTCAGGGAGAGACCCAGTACTTC
few	16	TRBV3-1	-	TRBJ2-5	CASSQVYPAAGETQYF	TGTGCCAGCAGCCAAGTCTACCCAGCGGCTGGAGAGACCCAGTACTTC
many	13	TRBV11-2	-	TRBJ1-2	CASGGLANYGYTF	TGTGCCAGCGGGGGGCTTGCTAACTATGGCTACACCTTC
many	17	TRBV30	TRBD1	TRBJ2-7	CAWSEWVDRGGTYEQYF	TGTGCCTGGAGTGAGTGGGTAGACAGGGGGGGAACCTACGAGCAGTACTTC
few	16	TRBV7-2	-	TRBJ2-2	CASSFFGGANTGELFF	TGTGCCAGCAGCTTTTTCGGCGGAGCGAACACCGGGGAGCTGTTTTTT
many	12	TRBV29-1	-	TRBJ2-7	CSAHSGPYEQYF	TGCAGCGCCCATTCGGGTCCCTACGAGCAGTACTTC
many	15	TRBV9	TRBD1	TRBJ1-2	CASSVRDSFRDGYTF	TGTGCCAGCAGCGTCCGGGACAGCTTTCGAGACGGCTACACCTTC
-	16	TRBV18	TRBD1	TRBJ1-1	CASSDRQGALNTEAFF	TGTGCCAGCTCAGACCGACAGGGGGCGTTGAACACTGAAGCTTTCTTT
-	15	TRBV5-1	TRBD1	TRBJ1-1	CASSPSGQGNAEAFF	TGCGCCAGCAGCCCTTCGGGACAGGGGAACGCTGAAGCTTTCTTT
many	16	TRBV27	-	TRBJ2-4	CASSHRRTVAKNIQYF	TGTGCCAGCTCACACCGAAGGACGGTAGCCAAAAACATTCAGTACTTC
many	16	TRBV19	-	TRBJ1-5	CASSIGLGRGDQPQHF	TGTGCCAGTAGTATAGGGCTGGGGAGGGGCGATCAGCCCCAGCATTTT
-	15	TRBV6-1	-	TRBJ1-2	CASSEDAGPSLGYTF	TGTGCCAGCAGTGAAGATGCGGGACCCAGCCTCGGCTACACCTTC